This TCR beta chain was found in a study of beta chain features in type 1 diabetes. As for the study in general: The number of sorted cells examined across all samples was 107,917,701.

Details on this clone: Its antigen is undetermined.

Study-wide results and limits: TCRB repertoires of naive, central memory and Treg cells appeared more similar among patients than among healthy donors. Type 1 diabetes patients showed a moderate but significant shortening of TCRB CDR3s in all four CD4+ subsets.

All of the isolated RNA was reverse transcribed, so expressed TCRB transcripts were sequenced. TCRdb's copy holds only in-frame clones and misses some; the assay was immunoSEQ multiplex PCR. This table holds some 280,000 clones, roughly an eighth found once. Per the germline V gene, CDR1 is MGHRA and CDR2 is YSYEKL. CDR3 length: 16 amino acids. Trimming removed 2 bases from V and 10 bases from J; junction bases left unmatched: 14. The chain carries TRBV4-1 and TRBJ2-1, with 7 nucleotides matching TRBD2. This clonotype originated in a man aged 25 to 45 with type 1 diabetes. What was sequenced was naive CD4+ T cells from blood. The chain's CDR3 is CASSQITGLGPYEQFF. The CDR3 region has the DNA TGCGCCAGCAGCCAAATCACTGGACTAGGCCCTTACGAGCAGTTCTTC.